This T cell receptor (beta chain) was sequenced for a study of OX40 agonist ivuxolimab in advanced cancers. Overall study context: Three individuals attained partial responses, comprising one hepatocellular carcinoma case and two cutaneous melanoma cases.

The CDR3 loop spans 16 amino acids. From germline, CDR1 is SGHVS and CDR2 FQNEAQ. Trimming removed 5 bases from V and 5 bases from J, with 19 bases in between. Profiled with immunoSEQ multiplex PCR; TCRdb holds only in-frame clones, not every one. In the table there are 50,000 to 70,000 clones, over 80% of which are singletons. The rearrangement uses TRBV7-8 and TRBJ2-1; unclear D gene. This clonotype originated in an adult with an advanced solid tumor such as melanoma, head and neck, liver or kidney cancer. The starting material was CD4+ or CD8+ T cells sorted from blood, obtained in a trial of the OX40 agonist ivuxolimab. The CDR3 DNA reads TGTGCCAGCAGCCGATACACGAGAGCTAGTGACAATGAGCAGTTCTTC. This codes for CASSRYTRASDNEQFF. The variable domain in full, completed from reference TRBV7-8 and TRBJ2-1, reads GAGVSQSPRYKVAKRGQDVALRCDPISGHVSLFWYQQALGQGPEFLTYFQNEAQLDKSGLPSDRFFAERPEGSVSTLKIQRTQQEDSAVYLCASSRYTRASDNEQFFGPGTRLTVL.